This entry concerns a single T cell receptor beta chain. The data derive from a study of technical replicates of blood from several donors. Sequenced by immunoSEQ multiplex PCR; TCRdb stores in-frame clones only, minus some. The sample has about 81,000 clones, about 94% seen once. V was clipped by 0 bases and J by 7 bases; unmatched bases: 10. This CDR3 contains 16 residues. Germline-derived CDR1 and CDR2 are LGHNA and YNFKEQ. This clonotype was obtained from a human donor in good health. Material: T cells isolated from PBMCs. V and J are TRBV4-2 and TRBJ1-2, with 8 bases matching TRBD1. CDR3 nucleotides: TGTGCCAGCAGCCAAGAGATAGCAGGGGGCGCAGGTGGCTACACCTTC. Amino acids: CASSQEIAGGAGGYTF.